The following is a T cell receptor beta chain sequence with its context. The junction had 1 base not matched to a gene; V was cut back by 2 bases and J by 0 bases. The germline gives CDR1 SGHRS, CDR2 YFSETQ. The length of the CDR3 is 15 residues. This entry comes from a study of blood T cell repertoires in COVID-19. In the study overall: Acute and convalescent COVID-19 specimens originated in the United States, Italy and Spain. From T cells, B-cell-depleted T cells, or PBMCs came the material, which was cDNA or gDNA.

Original methodology: Counts of nucleated cells, estimated from reference gene primer amplification, were obtained. The repertoire was sequenced with immunoSEQ multiplex PCR; TCRdb's copy has only in-frame clones and lacks some. Clone size and the V and J calls come from that table; the DNA yielded D and trimming. This sample carries tens of thousands of clones, about 70% of them seen once, and the ten largest clones take approximately 62%. This sequence was found in an elderly man with acute or convalescent COVID-19. V and J are TRBV5-1 and TRBJ2-5; 10 bases are a match to TRBD2. The sample consisted of peripheral blood. CDR3 sequence reads: CASSLLAGYQETQYF. The CDR3 DNA follows: TGCGCCAGCAGCTTACTAGCGGGGTACCAAGAGACCCAGTACTTC.